Presented here are 32 T cell receptor beta chains from one specimen sequenced in a study of shared clonotypes between healthy human individuals. The naive CD8 subset, CD45RO-negative cells positively selected for CCR7, excluded terminally differentiated effector memory CD45RA+ cells. The method was immunoSEQ multiplex PCR; TCRdb's version includes in-frame clones alone and lacks a portion of them. The sample comprises under 2,000,000 clones, about 95% of which are singletons, and roughly 1% rests with the top ten. Sequenced input: naive CD8+ T cells sorted from blood. The source of these receptors is a man younger than 30 in good health.

J is TRBJ2-2 and V is TRBV9; TRBD2 matches at 14 bases. Germline lookup yields CDR1 SGDLS and CDR2 YYNGEE. CDR3 length: 19 amino acids. The ends lost 2 bases at V and 0 bases at J; junction bases unmatched: 6. CDR3 residues: CASSVEGLAGVSNTGELFF. CDR3 DNA: TGTGCCAGCAGCGTCGAGGGACTAGCGGGGGTATCGAACACCGGGGAGCTGTTTTTT.

Details on this clone: Other DNA sequences of this sample code for an identical CDR3. The V call is TRBV27, the J call TRBJ1-5; D gene ambiguous. In germline, CDR1 is MNHEY, CDR2 SMNVEV (reference sequence). The CDR3 runs 14 residues. V lost 3 bases to trimming and J lost 5 bases, with 11 bases between them. The CDR3 coding sequence is TGTGCCAGCAGTTTGCTCGGGGTAGATCAGCCCCAGCATTTT. This encodes CASSLLGVDQPQHF.

The J gene is TRBJ1-1, the V gene TRBV19, with D possibly being TRBD1 (5 bases). The CDR3 extends over 14 amino acids. V lost 5 bases to trimming and J lost 0 bases, with 10 bases between them. From germline, CDR1 is LNHDA and CDR2 SQIVND (reference sequence). The DNA of the CDR3 is TGTGCCAGTAGTCAGAGGGACTTGAACACTGAAGCTTTCTTT. Amino acids: CASSQRDLNTEAFF.

V and J are TRBV28 and TRBJ2-3; D gene unclear. The CDR3 has 12 amino acids. The V end was cut by 10 bases, the J end by 8 bases, with 16 bases between. Per the germline V gene, CDR1 is MDHEN and CDR2 is SYDVKM. CDR3 sequence: CATNIPGVTQYF. The DNA of the CDR3 is TGTGCCACCAACATACCGGGTGTTACGCAGTATTTT.

This clone was counted once. The chain employs TRBV11-2 and TRBJ2-5; D may be TRBD1 or TRBD2 (5 bases each). Germline CDR1 SGHAT, CDR2 FQNNGV. V lost 2 bases and J lost 5, with 12 bases in between. CDR3 length equals 14 residues. The CDR3 loop is CASSLLAGTETQYF. As DNA, the CDR3 is TGTGCCAGCAGCTTATTAGCAGGGACGGAGACCCAGTACTTC.

V and J are TRBV19 and TRBJ2-1; 11 positions agree with TRBD2. V shed 2 bases and J 7 bases; nucleotides not matched to a gene: 4. The germline gives CDR1 LNHDA, CDR2 SQIVND (reference sequence). The CDR3 covers 15 residues. CDR3 amino acids: CASSISSGGRNEQFF. Here the CDR3 DNA reads TGTGCCAGTAGTATATCTAGCGGGGGGCGGAATGAGCAGTTCTTC.

Of note for this clone: Its ends do not fully match the called genes, so a read error is possible. The rearrangement links TRBV4-1 to TRBJ1-3; D perhaps matches TRBD1 (6 bases). There are 13 residues in the CDR3. Germline CDR1 and CDR2: MGHRA and YSYEKL. CDR3 amino acids: CASSQELGAVLDF. The CDR3 DNA reads TGCGCCAGCAGCCAAGAATTGGGGGCGGTCTTAGATTTT.

Concerning this clone: Other DNA sequences in this sample translate to the same CDR3. J is TRBJ2-5 and V is TRBV28, with D perhaps assigned TRBD1 or TRBD2 (6 bases each). This CDR3 has 14 amino acids. The germline CDR1 and CDR2 sequences are MDHEN and SYDVKM. Trimming took 2 bases from V and 5 from J, leaving 12 bases between them. CDR3 sequence reads: CASSLVGGPETQYF. The CDR3 bases are TGTGCCAGCAGTTTAGTAGGGGGGCCGGAGACCCAGTACTTC.

The CDR3 loop reads CSVATLGEPETQYF. CDR3 in DNA: TGCAGCGTTGCGACGCTCGGGGAGCCCGAGACCCAGTACTTC. The V call is TRBV29-1, the J call TRBJ2-5; possible D gene TRBD2, 5 bases. The CDR3 length is 14 residues. Germline assignment: CDR1 SQVTM and CDR2 ANQGSEA. V was trimmed by 4 bases and J by 5 bases, leaving 17 bases between them. Filled out from reference TRBV29-1 and TRBJ2-5, the complete variable domain reads SAVISQKPSRDICQRGTSLTIQCQVDSQVTMMFWYRQQPGQSLTLIATANQGSEATYESGFVIDKFPISRPNLTFSTLTVSNMSPEDSSIYLCSVATLGEPETQYFGPGTRLLVL.

This clone showed up just once. The rearrangement joins TRBV27 to TRBJ2-7, with 7 bases that match TRBD2. CDR3 length equals 11 residues. Unmatched junction bases numbered 6, after V lost 5 bases and J lost 11 bases. CDR1 and CDR2 from the germline V gene are MNHEY and SMNVEV (reference sequence). In nucleotides, the CDR3 is TGTGCCAGCAGTCAAGGGGAGGGCGAGTACTTC. The encoded protein is CASSQGEGEYF.

The chain is built from TRBV7-6 and TRBJ2-7; D possibly corresponds to TRBD2 (6 bases). This CDR3 has 14 amino acids. V dropped 7 bases and J dropped 2 bases, with 15 bases sitting between them. The germline V gene encodes CDR1 SGHVS and CDR2 FNYEAQ. CDR3 region: CASTTFGGAYEQYF. The CDR3 DNA is TGTGCCAGCACCACTTTTGGAGGGGCCTACGAGCAGTACTTC. Looking up the rest from reference TRBV7-6 and TRBJ2-7 gives the full variable domain: GAGVSQSPRYKVTKRGQDVALRCDPISGHVSLYWYRQALGQGPEFLTYFNYEAQQDKSGLPNDRFSAERPEGSISTLTIQRTEQRDSAMYRCASTTFGGAYEQYFGPGTRLTVT.

V is TRBV2 and J is TRBJ2-7; D might be TRBD1 or TRBD2, each matching 5 bases. Germline V gives CDR1 SNHLY, CDR2 FYNNEI. The CDR3 contains 13 residues. V was pared by 7 bases and J by 1 base, with 11 bases between. The CDR3 DNA sequence: TGTGCCAGCACGGGGCTCCCGTCCTACGAGCAGTACTTC. It yields the protein CASTGLPSYEQYF.

The chain employs TRBV11-2 and TRBJ2-1; D may be TRBD1 (6 bases). The length of the CDR3 is 16 residues. The V gene's germline CDR1 is SGHAT and CDR2 FQNNGV. Trimming pared 5 bases from V and 3 bases from J, leaving 17 bases between. CDR3 protein: CASSPRDTKSYNEQFF. The CDR3 DNA sequence: TGTGCCAGCAGCCCCCGGGACACCAAAAGCTACAATGAGCAGTTCTTC.

The rearrangement joins TRBV19 to TRBJ1-1, with a tentative D call TRBD1 (5 bases). The CDR3 spans 16 residues. Trimming took 1 base from V and 2 from J, leaving 14 bases between them. From germline, CDR1 is LNHDA and CDR2 SQIVND (reference sequence). Written as DNA, the CDR3 is TGTGCCAGTAGTATAGGGCTCAGGGAATTCAACACTGAAGCTTTCTTT. Protein product: CASSIGLREFNTEAFF.

J is TRBJ2-7 and V is TRBV9; D unclear. Trimming shortened V by 0 bases and J by 2 bases, and 9 bases separated the two germline ends. This CDR3 is 14 amino acids long. CDR1 SGDLS and CDR2 YYNGEE come from the germline V gene. The DNA of the CDR3 is TGTGCCAGCAGCGTAGCCGTTGCCCCCTACGAGCAGTACTTC. This gives the protein CASSVAVAPYEQYF.

The gene calls are TRBV9 and TRBJ2-5, with 7 bases that match TRBD1. This CDR3 contains 15 residues. Germline lookup yields CDR1 SGDLS and CDR2 YYNGEE. V was pared by 4 bases and J by 1 base, with 7 bases of the junction left unmatched. The CDR3 loop reads CASSPFRDSQETQYF. The DNA for the CDR3 is TGTGCCAGCAGCCCCTTCCGGGACAGCCAAGAGACCCAGTACTTC.

This rearrangement joins TRBV27 to TRBJ2-2; TRBD2 might be the D (5 bases). This CDR3 is 16 amino acids long. Trimming took off 4 bases at V and 0 bases at J, with 12 bases between the two ends. The germline V gene encodes CDR1 MNHEY and CDR2 SMNVEV (reference sequence). CDR3 loop: CASSSPNGANTGELFF. The CDR3 bases are TGTGCCAGCAGTTCCCCCAACGGGGCGAACACCGGGGAGCTGTTTTTT.

The chain joins TRBV5-1 to TRBJ2-2; D is unclear. V was pared by 4 bases and J by 0 bases, with 1 base between. CDR1 is SGHRS and CDR2 is YFSETQ in the germline V gene. The CDR3 length is 12 residues. The CDR3 nucleotides read TGCGCCAGCAGCGCGAACACCGGGGAGCTGTTTTTT. Protein sequence: CASSANTGELFF.

Comments on this clone: The identical CDR3 is also encoded by other nucleotide sequences in the sample. The rearrangement uses TRBV25-1 and TRBJ2-7; TRBD2 matches 7 bases. Per germline, CDR1 MGHDK and CDR2 SYGVNS. The trim removed 1 base at V and 2 bases at J, leaving 2 bases unmatched. The CDR3 has 14 amino acids. CDR3 DNA: TGTGCCAGCAGTGAATCCGGGGGGACCTACGAGCAGTACTTC. Residues: CASSESGGTYEQYF.

The count of this clone is one. The CDR3 is CSVLSSGELFF. DNA for the CDR3: TGCAGCGTTCTAAGTAGCGGGGAGCTGTTTTTT. The chain joins TRBV29-1 to TRBJ2-2, with no clear D. Trimming cost V 5 bases and J 7 bases, with 8 bases left between them. The germline V gene encodes CDR1 SQVTM and CDR2 ANQGSEA. CDR3 length: 11 amino acids.

The chain links TRBV6-5 to TRBJ2-5; D is undetermined. This CDR3 contains 13 residues. The germline V and J ends were trimmed by 6 bases and 7 bases, with 15 bases remaining between them. Germline V lookup: CDR1 MNHEY, CDR2 SVGAGI. The CDR3: CASRSMGLGTQYF. The CDR3 nucleotides are TGTGCCAGCAGGTCGATGGGTTTGGGGACCCAGTACTTC.

The J gene is TRBJ2-1, the V gene TRBV9, with 7 bases identical to TRBD2. The CDR3 length is 14 residues. After removal of 5 bases from V and 2 bases from J, the junction contained 4 bases not matched to a gene. Germline CDR1 is SGDLS and CDR2 is YYNGEE. CDR3 sequence: CASSPLAAYNEQFF. The CDR3 DNA follows: TGTGCCAGCAGTCCGCTAGCGGCCTACAATGAGCAGTTCTTC.

The table lists this clone with a count of one. The CDR3 reads CASSLENWGTQYF. The CDR3 nucleotides are TGTGCCAGCAGCTTAGAAAACTGGGGGACCCAGTACTTC. The chain employs TRBV7-6 and TRBJ2-5; the D is unclear. There are 13 residues in the CDR3. The germline gives CDR1 SGHVS, CDR2 FNYEAQ. Trimming left V 1 base short and J 7 bases short, with 10 bases between.

This clone was seen more than once but under ten times. The rearrangement joins TRBV19 to TRBJ1-5, with D possibly being TRBD1 (5 bases). V lost 7 bases and J lost 2, with 15 bases in between. The germline V gene encodes CDR1 LNHDA and CDR2 SQIVND (reference sequence). The CDR3 contains 15 residues. The CDR3 DNA reads as TGTGCCAGTACCGAGGTGGACATGGGCAATCAGCCCCAGCATTTT. Its protein product is CASTEVDMGNQPQHF.

This clone was picked up one time. The chain has TRBV5-6 and TRBJ2-7, with D perhaps matching TRBD1 (6 bases). Per germline, CDR1 SGHDT and CDR2 YYEEEE. The V end lost 0 bases, the J end lost 0 bases, and 10 bases lay between the germline ends. The CDR3 is 15 amino acids. The DNA for the CDR3 is TGTGCCAGCAGCTTGGGACAGGACTTCTCCTACGAGCAGTACTTC. Translated, it gives CASSLGQDFSYEQYF.

As concerns this clone: In the same sample, other DNA sequences code for this CDR3. The V and J genes are TRBV19 and TRBJ1-2; 7 positions match TRBD1. The germline V gene has CDR1 LNHDA and CDR2 SQIVND (reference sequence). The J segment lost 4 bases and the V segment lost 9 bases, leaving 5 bases of the junction unmatched. The CDR3 has 12 amino acids. The CDR3 sequence: CASNAGGYGYTF. Here the CDR3 DNA reads TGTGCCAGCAACGCAGGGGGCTATGGCTACACCTTC.

The J gene is TRBJ1-1, the V gene TRBV25-1; 7 bases map to TRBD1. CDR1 is MGHDK and CDR2 is SYGVNS in the germline V gene. The trim removed 8 bases at V and 6 bases at J, leaving 3 bases unmatched. This CDR3 has 11 residues. The CDR3: CASGQGAEAFF. In nucleotides, the CDR3 is TGTGCCAGCGGTCAGGGGGCTGAAGCTTTCTTT.

V and J are TRBV30 and TRBJ2-1; D remains ambiguous. Germline V gene sequence: CDR1 GTSNPN, CDR2 SVGIG (reference sequence). V was cut by 2 bases and J by 0 bases, with 8 bases left in between. The CDR3 is 14 amino acids. The CDR3: CAWSIPGSYNEQFF. Written as DNA, the CDR3 is TGTGCCTGGAGTATACCGGGCTCCTACAATGAGCAGTTCTTC.

The chain uses TRBV4-1 and TRBJ1-5; D gene uncertain. Germline V CDR1 and CDR2: MGHRA, YSYEKL. V lost 1 base and J lost 0, with 7 bases in between. The CDR3 totals 15 residues. This CDR3 reads CASSQVPFSNQPQHF. DNA for the CDR3: TGCGCCAGCAGCCAAGTGCCGTTTAGCAATCAGCCCCAGCATTTT.

The chain recombines TRBV19 with TRBJ1-5; possible D gene TRBD1, 5 bases. V was cut by 0 bases and J by 5 bases, with 17 bases left in between. CDR1 is LNHDA, CDR2 SQIVND, per germline (reference sequence). The CDR3 consists of 17 residues. The CDR3 loop reads CASSIEEERGWDQPQHF. For the CDR3, the DNA is TGTGCCAGTAGTATAGAAGAGGAGAGGGGATGGGATCAGCCCCAGCATTTT.

The chain carries TRBV2 and TRBJ2-7; 7 bases line up with TRBD2. V was clipped by 4 bases and J by 6 bases; unmatched bases: 9. The CDR3 is 14 residues long. The germline V gene has CDR1 SNHLY and CDR2 FYNNEI. CDR3 protein: CASSGTSVGSEQYF. Here the CDR3 DNA reads TGTGCCAGCAGTGGGACTAGTGTAGGAAGCGAGCAGTACTTC.

The V gene is TRBV6-1, the J gene TRBJ1-4, with D unclear. The CDR3 length is 15 residues. Germline CDR1 reads MNHNS; CDR2 reads SASEGT. The germline V and J ends were trimmed by 0 bases and 6 bases, with 11 bases remaining between them. CDR3 nucleotide sequence: TGTGCCAGCAGTGAAGCCCAGCCGTTATATGAAAAACTGTTTTTT. As protein: CASSEAQPLYEKLFF.